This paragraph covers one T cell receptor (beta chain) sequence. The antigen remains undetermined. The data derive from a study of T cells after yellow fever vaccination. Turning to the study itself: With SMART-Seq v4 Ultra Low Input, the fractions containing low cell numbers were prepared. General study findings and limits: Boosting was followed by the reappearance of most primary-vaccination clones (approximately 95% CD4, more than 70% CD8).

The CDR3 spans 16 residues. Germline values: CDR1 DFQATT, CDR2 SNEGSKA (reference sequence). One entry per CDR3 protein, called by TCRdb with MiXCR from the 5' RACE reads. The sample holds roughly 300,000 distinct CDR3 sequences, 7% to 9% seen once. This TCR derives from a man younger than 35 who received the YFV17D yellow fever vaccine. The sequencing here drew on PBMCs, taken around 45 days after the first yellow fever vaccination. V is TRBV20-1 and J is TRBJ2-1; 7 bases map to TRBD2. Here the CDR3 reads CCALGLVGTILNEQFF. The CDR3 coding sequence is TGCTGCGCTTTAGGACTAGTTGGCACTATTCTCAATGAGCAGTTCTTC.